This T cell receptor (beta chain) was observed in a study of blood T cell repertoires in COVID-19. The CDR3 loop spans 14 amino acids. V shed 3 bases, J shed 6 bases, and the junction held 7 bases outside the gene matches. CDR1 LGHDT and CDR2 YNNKEL come from the germline V gene (reference sequence). Profiled with immunoSEQ multiplex PCR; TCRdb holds only in-frame clones, not every one. The sample shows about 180,000 clones, approximately 90% of them seen only once. This chain uses TRBV3-1 (or the pseudogene TRBV3-2) with TRBJ1-2; 7 nucleotides match TRBD1. Sequencing was carried out using peripheral blood. The sequence came from a woman under 40 with acute or convalescent COVID-19. CDR3 sequence (DNA): TGTGCCAGCAGCCACCGTACAGGGGAAGATGGCTACACCTTC. Protein product: CASSHRTGEDGYTF.